This T cell receptor beta chain was sequenced for a study of blood T cell repertoires in COVID-19. Study-wide context: The origin of the acute and convalescent COVID-19 samples was the United States, Italy and Spain. T cells, B-cell-depleted T cells, or PBMCs provided the cDNA or gDNA that served as material.

The authors' processing: Estimation of nucleated cell counts was performed using reference gene primer amplification. This table comes from immunoSEQ multiplex PCR, and its TCRdb copy is limited to in-frame clones, with some not included. That table gives V, J and clone size, and the DNA gave D and trimming. The sample includes nearly 100,000 clones, around 85% seen only once; the top ten take 15% to 20%. The V and J ends lost 1 base and 2 bases, in that order; junction bases with no gene match: 7. Germline V CDR1 and CDR2: MGHRA, YSYEKL. The CDR3 spans 17 residues. The chain joins TRBV4-1 to TRBJ2-5, with 10 bases matching TRBD2. The specimen sequenced was peripheral blood. The sequence derives from a woman aged 60 to 75 with acute or convalescent COVID-19. CDR3 coding DNA: TGCGCCAGCAGCCAAGGTTTAGCGGGGGGCCCTCAAGAGACCCAGTACTTC. It specifies CASSQGLAGGPQETQYF.